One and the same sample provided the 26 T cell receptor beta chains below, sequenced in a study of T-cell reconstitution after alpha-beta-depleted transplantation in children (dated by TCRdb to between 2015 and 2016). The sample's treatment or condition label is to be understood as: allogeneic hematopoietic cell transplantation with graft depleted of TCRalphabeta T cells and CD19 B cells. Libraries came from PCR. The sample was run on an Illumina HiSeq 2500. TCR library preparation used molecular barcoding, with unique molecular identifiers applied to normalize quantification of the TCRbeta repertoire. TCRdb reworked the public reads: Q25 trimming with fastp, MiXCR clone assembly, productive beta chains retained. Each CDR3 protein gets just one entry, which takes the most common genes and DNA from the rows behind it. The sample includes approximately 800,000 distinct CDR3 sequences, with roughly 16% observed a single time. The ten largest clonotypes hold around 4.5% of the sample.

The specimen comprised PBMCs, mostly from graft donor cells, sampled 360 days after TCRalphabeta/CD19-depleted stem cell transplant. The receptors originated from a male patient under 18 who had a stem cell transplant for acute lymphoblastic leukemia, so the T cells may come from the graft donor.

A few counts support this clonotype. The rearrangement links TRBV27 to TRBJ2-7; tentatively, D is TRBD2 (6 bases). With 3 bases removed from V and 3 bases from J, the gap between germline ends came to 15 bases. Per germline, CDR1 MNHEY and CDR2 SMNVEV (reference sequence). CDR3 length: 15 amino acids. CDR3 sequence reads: CASSFGGEGGYEQYF. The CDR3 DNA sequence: TGTGCCAGCAGTTTCGGGGGAGAAGGAGGCTACGAGCAGTACTTC.

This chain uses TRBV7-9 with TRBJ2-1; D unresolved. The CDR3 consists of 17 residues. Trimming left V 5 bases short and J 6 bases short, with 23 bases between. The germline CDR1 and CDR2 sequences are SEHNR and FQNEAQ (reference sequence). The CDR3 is CASSPGLIGPSGNEQFF. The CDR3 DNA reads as TGTGCCAGCAGCCCTGGCTTAATAGGGCCCTCCGGCAATGAGCAGTTCTTC.

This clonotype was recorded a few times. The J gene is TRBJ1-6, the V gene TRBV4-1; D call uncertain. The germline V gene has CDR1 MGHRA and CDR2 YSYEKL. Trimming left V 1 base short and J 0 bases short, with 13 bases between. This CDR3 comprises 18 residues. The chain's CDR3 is CASSQGVTMSSYNSPLHF. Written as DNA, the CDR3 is TGCGCCAGCAGCCAAGGCGTAACCATGAGCTCCTATAATTCACCCCTCCACTTT.

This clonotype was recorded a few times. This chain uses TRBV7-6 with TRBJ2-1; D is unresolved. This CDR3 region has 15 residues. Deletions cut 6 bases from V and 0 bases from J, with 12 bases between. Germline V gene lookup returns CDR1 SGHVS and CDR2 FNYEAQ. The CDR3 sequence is CASSVRLSSYNEQFF. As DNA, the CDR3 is TGTGCCAGCAGTGTCCGATTAAGCTCCTACAATGAGCAGTTCTTC.

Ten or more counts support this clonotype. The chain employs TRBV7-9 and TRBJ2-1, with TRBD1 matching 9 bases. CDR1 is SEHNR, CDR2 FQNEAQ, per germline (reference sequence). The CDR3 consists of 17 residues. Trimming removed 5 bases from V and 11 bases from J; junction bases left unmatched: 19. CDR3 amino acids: CASSARLRDREGRQQFF. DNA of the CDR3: TGTGCCAGCAGCGCACGGCTCCGGGACAGGGAGGGCAGGCAGCAGTTCTTC.

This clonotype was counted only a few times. The CDR3 bases are TGCAGTGCTAACAGGGCAGCGACAGATACGCAGTATTTT. Protein product: CSANRAATDTQYF. The V and J genes are TRBV20-1 and TRBJ2-3, with a weak D call TRBD1 (6 bases). From germline, CDR1 is DFQATT and CDR2 SNEGSKA (reference sequence). The CDR3 is made up of 13 amino acids. V lost 4 bases to trimming and J lost 3 bases, with 11 bases between them.

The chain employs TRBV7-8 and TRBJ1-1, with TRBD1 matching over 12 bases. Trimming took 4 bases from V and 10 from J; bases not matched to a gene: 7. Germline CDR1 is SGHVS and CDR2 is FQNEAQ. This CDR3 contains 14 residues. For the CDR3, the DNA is TGTGCCAGCAGCTCCACGGGACAGGGGGCTGGAGCTTTCTTT. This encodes CASSSTGQGAGAFF.

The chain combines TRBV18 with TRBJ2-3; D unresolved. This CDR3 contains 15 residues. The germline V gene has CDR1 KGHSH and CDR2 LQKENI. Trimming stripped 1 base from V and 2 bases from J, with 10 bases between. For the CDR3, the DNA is TGTGCCAGCTCACCACTCGGGTCCCACACAGATACGCAGTATTTT. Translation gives CASSPLGSHTDTQYF.

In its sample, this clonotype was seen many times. DNA of the CDR3: TGTGCCAGCAGCTTAGACACAGGGAGTATCAGTGAGCAGTTCTTC. Its translation: CASSLDTGSISEQFF. The chain couples TRBV7-3 to TRBJ2-1, with TRBD1 as a possible D gene (6 bases). The ends were cut back, 2 bases at V and 9 bases at J, with 17 bases in the middle. Germline values: CDR1 SGHTA, CDR2 FQGTGA. The CDR3 is 15 residues long.

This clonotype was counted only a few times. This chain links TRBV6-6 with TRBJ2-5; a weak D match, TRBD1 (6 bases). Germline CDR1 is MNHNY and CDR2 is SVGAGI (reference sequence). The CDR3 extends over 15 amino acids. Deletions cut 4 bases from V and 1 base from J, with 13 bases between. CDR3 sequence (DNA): TGTGCCAGCAGTTTCCAAAGACAGGTCCAAGAGACCCAGTACTTC. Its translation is CASSFQRQVQETQYF.

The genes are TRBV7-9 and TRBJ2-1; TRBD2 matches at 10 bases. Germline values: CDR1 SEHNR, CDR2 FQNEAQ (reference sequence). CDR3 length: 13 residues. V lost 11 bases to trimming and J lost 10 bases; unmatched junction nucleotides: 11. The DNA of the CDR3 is TGTGCCGGGGGGAGCGGGAGGGCCATCGAGCAGTTCTTC. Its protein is CAGGSGRAIEQFF.

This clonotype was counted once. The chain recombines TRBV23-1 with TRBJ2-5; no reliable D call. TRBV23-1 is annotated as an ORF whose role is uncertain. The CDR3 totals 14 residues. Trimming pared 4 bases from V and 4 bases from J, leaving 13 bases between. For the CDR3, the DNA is TGCGCCAGCAGTCTGAGGCTAAGGTCAGAGACCCAGTACTTC. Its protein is CASSLRLRSETQYF.

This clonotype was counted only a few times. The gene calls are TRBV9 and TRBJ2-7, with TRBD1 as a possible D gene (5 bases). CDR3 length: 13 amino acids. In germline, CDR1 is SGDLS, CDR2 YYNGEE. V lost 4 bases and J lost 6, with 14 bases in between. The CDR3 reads CASSPPSGIEQYF. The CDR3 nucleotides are TGTGCCAGCAGCCCACCCTCAGGGATCGAGCAGTACTTC.

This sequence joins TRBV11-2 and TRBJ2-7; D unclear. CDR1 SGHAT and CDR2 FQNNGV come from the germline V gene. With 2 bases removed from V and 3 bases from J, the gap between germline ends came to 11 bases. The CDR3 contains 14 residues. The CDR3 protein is CASSLPASFYEQYF. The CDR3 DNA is TGTGCCAGCAGCTTACCTGCCTCATTCTACGAGCAGTACTTC.

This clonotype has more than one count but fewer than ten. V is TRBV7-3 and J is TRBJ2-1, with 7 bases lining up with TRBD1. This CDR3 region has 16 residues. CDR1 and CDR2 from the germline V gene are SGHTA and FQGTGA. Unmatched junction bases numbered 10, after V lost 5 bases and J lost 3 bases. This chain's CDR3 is CASSHRQGASYNEQFF. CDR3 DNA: TGTGCCAGCAGCCACAGACAGGGCGCTAGCTACAATGAGCAGTTCTTC.

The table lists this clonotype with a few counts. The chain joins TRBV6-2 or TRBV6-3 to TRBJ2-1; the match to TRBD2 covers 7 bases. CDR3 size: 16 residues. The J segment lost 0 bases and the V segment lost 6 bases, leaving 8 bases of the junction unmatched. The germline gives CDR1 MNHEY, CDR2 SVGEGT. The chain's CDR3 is CASRNGRQYSYNEQFF. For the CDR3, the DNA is TGTGCCAGCAGGAACGGGAGGCAGTACTCCTACAATGAGCAGTTCTTC.

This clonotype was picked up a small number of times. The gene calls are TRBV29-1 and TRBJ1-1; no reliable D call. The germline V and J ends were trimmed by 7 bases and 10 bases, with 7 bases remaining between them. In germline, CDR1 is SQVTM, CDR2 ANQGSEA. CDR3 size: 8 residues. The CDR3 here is CSAEGAFF. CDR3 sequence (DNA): TGCAGCGCCGAGGGAGCTTTCTTT.

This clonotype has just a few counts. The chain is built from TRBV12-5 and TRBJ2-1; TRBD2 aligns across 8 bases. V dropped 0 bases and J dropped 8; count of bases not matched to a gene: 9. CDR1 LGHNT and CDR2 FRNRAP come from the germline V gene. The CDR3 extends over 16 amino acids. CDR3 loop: CASGLVNPGGPYEQFF. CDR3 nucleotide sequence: TGTGCTAGTGGTTTGGTAAACCCGGGAGGGCCCTATGAGCAGTTCTTC.

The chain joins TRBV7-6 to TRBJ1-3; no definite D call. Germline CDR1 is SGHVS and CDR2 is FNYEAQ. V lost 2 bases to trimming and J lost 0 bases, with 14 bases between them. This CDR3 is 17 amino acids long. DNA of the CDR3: TGTGCCAGCAGCTTAAGTCGGTATTGGGTCTCTGGAAACACCATATATTTT. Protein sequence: CASSLSRYWVSGNTIYF.

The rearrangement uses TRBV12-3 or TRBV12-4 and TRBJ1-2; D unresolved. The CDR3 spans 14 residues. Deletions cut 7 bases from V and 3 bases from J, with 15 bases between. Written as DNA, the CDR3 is TGTGCCAGCAACCATCTCCCGGTGGACTATGGCTACACCTTC. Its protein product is CASNHLPVDYGYTF.

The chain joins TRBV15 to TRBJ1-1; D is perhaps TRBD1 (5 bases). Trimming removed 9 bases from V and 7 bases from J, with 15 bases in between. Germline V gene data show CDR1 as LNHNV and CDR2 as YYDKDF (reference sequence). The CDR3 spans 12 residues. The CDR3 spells CATNKGRGEAFF. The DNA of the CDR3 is TGTGCCACTAATAAGGGAAGGGGTGAAGCTTTCTTT.

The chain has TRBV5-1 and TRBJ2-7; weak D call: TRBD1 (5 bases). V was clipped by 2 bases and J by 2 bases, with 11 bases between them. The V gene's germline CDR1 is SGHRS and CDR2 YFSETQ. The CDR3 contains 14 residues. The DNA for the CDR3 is TGCGCCAGCAGCTTAACGACAGTCCCCTACGAGCAGTACTTC. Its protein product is CASSLTTVPYEQYF.

Here the CDR3 reads CASKRQGARTGELFF. CDR3 sequence (DNA): TGTGCCAGCAAAAGACAGGGGGCGCGCACCGGGGAGCTGTTTTTT. The chain joins TRBV12-3 or TRBV12-4 to TRBJ2-2; 10 bases are shared with TRBD1. V lost 7 bases to trimming and J lost 4 bases; unmatched junction nucleotides: 6. The CDR3 is 15 residues long.

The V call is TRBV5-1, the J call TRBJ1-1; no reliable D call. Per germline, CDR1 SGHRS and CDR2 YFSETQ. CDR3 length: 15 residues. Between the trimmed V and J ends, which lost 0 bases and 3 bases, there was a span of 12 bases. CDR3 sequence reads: CASSLGSVWDTEAFF. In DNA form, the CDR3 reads TGCGCCAGCAGCTTGGGAAGTGTGTGGGACACTGAAGCTTTCTTT.

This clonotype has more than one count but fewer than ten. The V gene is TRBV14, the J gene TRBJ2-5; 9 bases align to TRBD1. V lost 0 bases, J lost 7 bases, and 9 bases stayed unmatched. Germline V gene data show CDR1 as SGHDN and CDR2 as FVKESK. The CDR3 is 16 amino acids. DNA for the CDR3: TGTGCCAGCAGCCAAGAGTTCACAGGGGGCTGGGGGACCCAGTACTTC. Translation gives CASSQEFTGGWGTQYF.

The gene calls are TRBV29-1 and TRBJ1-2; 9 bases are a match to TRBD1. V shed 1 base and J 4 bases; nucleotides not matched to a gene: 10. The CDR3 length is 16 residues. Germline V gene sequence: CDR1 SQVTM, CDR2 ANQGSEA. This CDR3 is CSVEAGPGQGSYGYTF. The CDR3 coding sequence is TGCAGCGTTGAAGCGGGCCCGGGACAGGGCAGCTATGGCTACACCTTC. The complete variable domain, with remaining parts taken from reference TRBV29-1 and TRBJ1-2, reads SAVISQKPSRDICQRGTSLTIQCQVDSQVTMMFWYRQQPGQSLTLIATANQGSEATYESGFVIDKFPISRPNLTFSTLTVSNMSPEDSSIYLCSVEAGPGQGSYGYTFGSGTRLTVV.